The source of this TCR beta chain is a study of regulatory T cells in long-lasting Graves disease. On the study more broadly: Graves' patients who were just diagnosed had used antithyroid drugs for under 3 months.

Specified time point: newly diagnosed GD, antithyroid drugs for less than 3 months. Following extraction of RNA from PBMCs, that RNA was used to make the TCR library. The CDR3 is 15 amino acids. V lost 2 bases and J lost 0, with 11 bases in between. CDR1 is MNHEY and CDR2 is SVGEGT in the germline V gene. According to the study, TCR beta libraries were built with iRepertoire HTBI primers and CDR3-region Arm-PCR. TCRdb independently ran MiXCR on the multiplex PCR reads; one entry per CDR3 protein. The sample lists 500,000 or so distinct CDR3 sequences, 15% to 20% seen once, with around a quarter in the top ten. These data were also reused for a study on T cells in Graves' hyperthyroidism and ophthalmopathy.

The gene calls are TRBV6-2 or TRBV6-3 and TRBJ2-7; D unresolved. This clonotype was sampled from a woman aged 35 to 60 with Graves disease. The material was peripheral blood mononuclear cells (PBMCs), obtained at new diagnosis, from a patient treated with antithyroid drugs. DNA for the CDR3: TGTGCCAGCAGTTACCCCTGGGGTGGCTCCTACGAGCAGTACTTC. Translation gives CASSYPWGGSYEQYF.